This T cell receptor beta chain was identified during a study of post-analysis software for immune sequencing data. TCR beta cDNA libraries had unique molecular identifiers. MiXCR, run by TCRdb on the PCR reads, gives a single entry per CDR3 protein. The sample contains roughly 800,000 distinct CDR3 sequences, approximately 57% of which appear only once. Trimming at V came to 5 bases and at J to 0 bases, leaving 9 bases not matched to a gene. CDR3 size: 16 residues. Germline CDR1 and CDR2: SEHNR and FQNEAQ (reference sequence). Overall study findings and caveats: Elevated frequency relative to controls characterized roughly five TRBV segments in patients, TRBV5-6, TRBV5-1 and TRBV20-1 among them.

For this clonotype: Its antigen is not known.

The receptor was isolated from a girl aged 10 to 17 with multiple sclerosis. The sequenced sample was blood. J is TRBJ2-7 and V is TRBV7-9, with 8 positions matching TRBD2. CDR3 sequence reads: CASSGGRREVSYEQYF. Written as DNA, the CDR3 is TGTGCCAGCAGCGGCGGGAGGCGGGAGGTCTCCTACGAGCAGTACTTC.